Listed below are T cell receptor beta chains from one sample, sequenced in a study of human T cells and chemical hapten exposure. In TCRdb, the RACE reads were re-called with MiXCR into one record per CDR3 protein. The sample holds about 73,000 distinct CDR3 sequences, 8.5% seen once. Specimen: whole blood, collected in connection with sensitization to the hapten diphenylcyclopropenone (DPC). The receptors were sampled from a woman between 45 and 60 years old with alopecia areata. Some clones in this sample may be carry-over from other donors' samples. Both conserved end residues are part of each CDR3. The order of the fields is clone size, J gene, D gene, V gene, CDR3 DNA, CDR3 protein. D genes are given only for firm matches. Where a row states a size, it is once, few, many or the class of an expanded clone; other rows omit it.

>many|TRBJ2-7|NA|TRBV6-5
TGTGCCAGCAGTCACCCTTCCCGGAAATACGAGCAGTACTTC
CASSHPSRKYEQYF
>once|TRBJ1-6|NA|TRBV27
TGTGCCAGCAGTTGGGGGGGGGGGCACCATAATTCACCCCTCAACTTT
CASSWGGGHHNSPLNF
>NA|TRBJ1-2|NA|TRBV4-2
TGTGCCAGCAGCCAGGAAACAGGGTTTGGCTACACCTTC
CASSQETGFGYTF
>many|TRBJ1-1|NA|TRBV29-1
TGCAGCGTTGAACGACAGTTGAACACTGAAGCTTTCTTT
CSVERQLNTEAFF
>NA|TRBJ1-1|TRBD1|TRBV12-3/TRBV12-4
TGTGCCAGCAGAGGACAGGGGGGCGACGCTTTCTTT
CASRGQGGDAFF
>many|TRBJ2-3|TRBD2|TRBV20-1
TGCAGTACCCTAGCGGGAGGAGATACGCAGTATTTT
CSTLAGGDTQYF
>NA|TRBJ2-5|TRBD1|TRBV12-3/TRBV12-4
TGTGCCAGCAGTTTCCAGGGGGTCCTAGGGGAGACCCAGTACTTC
CASSFQGVLGETQYF
>many|TRBJ1-1|TRBD1|TRBV7-9
TGTGCCAGCAGCCCCCCCCGGACAGGGGCGGCCACTGAAGCTTTCTTT
CASSPPRTGAATEAFF
>NA|TRBJ2-1|NA|TRBV11-2
TGTGCCAGCAGCTTAGAGTCCCTTAATGAGCAGTTCTTC
CASSLESLNEQFF
>few|TRBJ2-5|TRBD1|TRBV29-1
TGCAGCGACAGGGGGCGTGAAGAGACCCAGTACTTC
CSDRGREETQYF
>many|TRBJ1-2|TRBD1|TRBV19
TGTGCCAGTAGTACCGGACAGGCCGGCCTCTATGGCTACACCTTC
CASSTGQAGLYGYTF
>few|TRBJ2-1|TRBD2|TRBV20-1
TGCAGTGCCGACAGCGGGAGGGCCGGTAATGAGCAGTTCTTC
CSADSGRAGNEQFF
>many|TRBJ1-1|NA|TRBV12-3/TRBV12-4
TGTGCCAGCAGCCCGGTTCCGAACACTGAAGCTTTCTTT
CASSPVPNTEAFF
>NA|TRBJ1-6|TRBD1|TRBV7-2
TGTGCCAGCAGCAAGAGGGGGCGCGAGGATTCACCCCTCCACTTT
CASSKRGREDSPLHF
>many|TRBJ1-2|NA|TRBV20-1
TGCAGTGCTGAGCCTCCCCTGGGACTCAACTATGGCTACACCTTC
CSAEPPLGLNYGYTF
>NA|TRBJ1-5|TRBD1|TRBV9
TGTGCCAGCAGCGTACGACAGGGGACAAGTCAGCCCCAGCATTTT
CASSVRQGTSQPQHF
>NA|TRBJ1-5|NA|TRBV6-2/TRBV6-3
TGTGCCAGCATCAAAAGGGGAAGCAATCAGCCCCAGCATTTT
CASIKRGSNQPQHF